This TCR beta chain is drawn from a study of memory CD4+ T cells and cytomegalovirus serostatus. Findings and limits, study-wide: CD4+ memory repertoires contained about 40% of the roughly 150 reported CMV TCRbeta sequences.

The CDR3 extends over 13 amino acids. V lost 2 bases, J lost 7 bases, and 12 bases lay in between. The germline CDR1 and CDR2 sequences are SGHDT and YYEEEE. Libraries were prepared by immunoSEQ multiplex PCR; TCRdb keeps only in-frame clonotypes and omits some of them. The sample has about 41,000 clones, 75% to 85% seen once. Single viable CD3+CD4+CD8-CD45RO+ cells were sorted as the memory CD4+ T cells. Serostatus was set by detecting CMV pp150, pp28, p38, p52 IgG. A note on this clone: The antigen remains unidentified.

The gene calls are TRBV5-6 and TRBJ2-5; maybe TRBD1 (6 bases). What was sequenced was memory CD4+ T cells from blood. This sequence was found in an adult in good health and CMV-seronegative. The CDR3 sequence is CASSFNRAGTQYF. DNA for the CDR3: TGTGCCAGCAGCTTTAACAGGGCAGGGACCCAGTACTTC. Full variable domain (rest looked up from reference TRBV5-6 and TRBJ2-5): DAGVTQSPTHLIKTRGQQVTLRCSPKSGHDTVSWYQQALGQGPQFIFQYYEEEERQRGNFPDRFSGHQFPNYSSELNVNALLLGDSALYLCASSFNRAGTQYFGPGTRLLVL.